Below, 10 T cell receptor beta chains from the same sample are listed, as sequenced in a study of T cells in localized non-small cell lung cancer. The data were produced by immunoSEQ multiplex PCR, yet TCRdb's version contains in-frame clones alone and is incomplete. Of 7,000 to 8,000 clones listed, around 90% are singletons. The sequencing used peripheral blood mononuclear cells, collected before any cancer treatment. The origin of the receptors is a male donor at least 60 years old with stage II lung adenocarcinoma.

J is TRBJ2-5 and V is TRBV19; TRBD2 agrees at 10 bases. Unmatched junction bases numbered 13, after V lost 5 bases and J lost 1 base. The CDR3 has 18 residues. The V gene's germline CDR1 is LNHDA and CDR2 SQIVND (reference sequence). CDR3 DNA sequence: TGTGCCAGTAGTTTGAACGCCGCTAGCGGGGGATCCCAAGAGACCCAGTACTTC. Its protein product is CASSLNAASGGSQETQYF.

This clone appeared a few times. The genes are TRBV27 and TRBJ1-5; 7 nucleotides align to TRBD1. J was trimmed by 3 bases and V by 5 bases; bases with no gene match: 4. The CDR3 is 14 residues long. Germline loops: CDR1 MNHEY, CDR2 SMNVEV (reference sequence). The CDR3 coding sequence is TGTGCCAGCAGTCGGGGACAGCACAATCAGCCCCAGCATTTT. Translating gives CASSRGQHNQPQHF.

V is TRBV7-8 and J is TRBJ1-3; D unresolved. The V end lost 1 base, the J end lost 0 bases, and 4 bases lay between the germline ends. Germline V CDR1 and CDR2: SGHVS, FQNEAQ. The CDR3 sequence is 14 residues long. CDR3 sequence: CASSLGVSGNTIYF. The CDR3 DNA follows: TGTGCCAGCAGCTTAGGTGTCTCTGGAAACACCATATATTTT.

The chain couples TRBV7-2 to TRBJ2-7; TRBD2 matches at 11 bases. Germline lookup yields CDR1 SGHTA and CDR2 FQGNSA. The CDR3 runs to 16 residues. The V gene end was trimmed by 3 bases and the J gene end by 6 bases; junction bases not matched to a gene: 10. The DNA for the CDR3 is TGTGCCAGCAGCTTTGGAACTAGCGGGGGTCTTTTCGAGCAGTACTTC. This gives the protein CASSFGTSGGLFEQYF. The variable domain in full, completed from reference TRBV7-2 and TRBJ2-7, reads GAGVSQSPSNKVTEKGKDVELRCDPISGHTALYWYRQSLGQGLEFLIYFQGNSAPDKSGLPSDRFSAERTGGSVSTLTIQRTQQEDSAVYLCASSFGTSGGLFEQYFGPGTRLTVT.

V is TRBV11-2 and J is TRBJ2-3; D is unresolved. Germline V gives CDR1 SGHAT, CDR2 FQNNGV. The CDR3 is 14 residues long. Trimming removed 5 bases from V and 0 bases from J, with 9 bases in between. CDR3 sequence: CASSKGPSTDTQYF. In DNA form, the CDR3 reads TGTGCCAGCAGCAAAGGACCGAGCACAGATACGCAGTATTTT.

The chain carries TRBV11-3 and TRBJ2-5, with D unresolved. The V and J ends lost 1 base and 4 bases respectively, with 1 base between them. Germline assignment: CDR1 SGHNT and CDR2 YENEEA. The CDR3 runs 11 residues. CDR3 DNA sequence: TGTGCCAGCAGCTTAGGAGAGACCCAGTACTTC. Its protein product is CASSLGETQYF.

The rearrangement joins TRBV5-1 to TRBJ2-5; 9 bases line up with TRBD1. Germline V gene data show CDR1 as SGHRS and CDR2 as YFSETQ. With V trimmed by 5 bases and J by 4 bases, 6 bases remained unmatched. This CDR3 region has 14 residues. CDR3 DNA: TGCGCCAGCAGGACCGGGACAGGGCTAGAGACCCAGTACTTC. It is translated as CASRTGTGLETQYF.

CDR3 DNA sequence: TGTGCCAGCAGCGACCGGGAGAGGCGTACCTTC. Protein product: CASSDRERRTF. V gene TRBV7-8 combines with J gene TRBJ1-2; D not certain. Between the trimmed V and J ends, which lost 5 bases and 14 bases, there was a span of 15 bases. CDR1 SGHVS and CDR2 FQNEAQ come from the germline V gene. The CDR3 runs 11 residues.

In nucleotides, the CDR3 is TGCGCCAGCAGCCAAGACCGGACTAGCGGGGGCTACCAAGAGACCCAGTACTTC. Translating gives CASSQDRTSGGYQETQYF. The chain uses TRBV4-1 and TRBJ2-5, with 13 bases that match TRBD2. This CDR3 spans 18 amino acids. In germline, CDR1 is MGHRA, CDR2 YSYEKL. V lost 0 bases to trimming and J lost 0 bases; unmatched junction nucleotides: 4.

This chain joins TRBV4-2 and TRBJ2-5, with 15 bases aligning to TRBD2. The CDR3 sequence is 17 residues long. Germline V gene sequence: CDR1 LGHNA, CDR2 YNFKEQ. Trimming took 4 bases from V and 0 from J; bases not matched to a gene: 3. CDR3 amino acids: CASSPGTSGGNQETQYF. The CDR3 DNA follows: TGTGCCAGCAGCCCCGGGACTAGCGGGGGGAACCAAGAGACCCAGTACTTC.